The rows below give T cell receptor beta chains drawn from one sample of a study of cytomegalovirus exposure and HLA in healthy donors. Clones were read by immunoSEQ multiplex PCR, and TCRdb kept only the in-frame ones, dropping some. The table shows fewer than 200,000 clones, with over 65% occurring only once. The sample taken for sequencing was PBMCs. These receptors were obtained from a woman in her forties in good health and CMV-seropositive. The conserved cysteine and the conserved F or W are not part of the CDR3 here. Each record gives: V gene, CDR3 protein.

TRBV4-2,ASSQERAGDSYEQY
TRBV2,ARERDRGVYEQY
TRBV18,ASSQQGYEQY
TRBV2,ASITDRKREKF
TRBV5-3,ARSPMSGGTNTGELF
TRBV28,ASSFPPSGVYEQY
TRBV18,ASSPPDGSYEQY
TRBV19,ASNGPGHFGQPQH
TRBV6-5,ASTRAPYNEQF
TRBV4-3,ASSQGRGSFEKLF
TRBV6-5,ASSYSGVNQPQN
TRBV19,ASSIEAGLAGGYEQY
TRBV2,ASSLLTGGLEAF
TRBV7-2,ASSLGARGRGNTIY